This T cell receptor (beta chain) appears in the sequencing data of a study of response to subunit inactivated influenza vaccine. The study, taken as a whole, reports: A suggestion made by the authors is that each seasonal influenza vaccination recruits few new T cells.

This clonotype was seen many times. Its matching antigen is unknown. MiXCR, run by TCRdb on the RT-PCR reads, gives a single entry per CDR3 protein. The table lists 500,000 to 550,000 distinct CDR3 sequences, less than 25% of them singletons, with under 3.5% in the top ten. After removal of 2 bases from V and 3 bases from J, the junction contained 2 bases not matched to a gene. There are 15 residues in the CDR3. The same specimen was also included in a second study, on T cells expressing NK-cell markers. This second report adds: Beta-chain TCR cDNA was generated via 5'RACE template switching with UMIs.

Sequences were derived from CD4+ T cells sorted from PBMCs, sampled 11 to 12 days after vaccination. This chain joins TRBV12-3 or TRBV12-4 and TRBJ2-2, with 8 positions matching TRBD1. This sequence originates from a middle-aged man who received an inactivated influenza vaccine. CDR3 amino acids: CASSLIQGDTGELFF. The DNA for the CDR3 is TGTGCCAGCAGTTTAATACAGGGGGACACCGGGGAGCTGTTTTTT.